A single sample is the source of the 22 T cell receptor beta chains below, sequenced in a study of blood T cell repertoires in COVID-19. TCRdb's copy holds only in-frame clones and misses some; the assay was immunoSEQ multiplex PCR. Altogether around 330,000 clones are present, around 88% being singletons, with the ten largest covering 1.5% to 2%. Sequenced: peripheral blood. Receptor source: a woman aged 25 to 39 with COVID-19, enrolled during active disease.

A word on this clone: The sample carries other DNA sequences with the same CDR3. The chain combines TRBV19 with TRBJ1-1; 8 bases line up with TRBD1. Per germline, CDR1 LNHDA and CDR2 SQIVND (reference sequence). J lost 1 base, V lost 4 bases, and 2 bases had no gene match. The CDR3 totals 14 residues. CDR3 loop: CASSTGTGNTEAFF. The DNA for the CDR3 is TGTGCCAGTAGTACCGGGACAGGGAACACTGAAGCTTTCTTT.

The chain has TRBV9 and TRBJ2-3; perhaps TRBD1 as D (6 bases). V lost 5 bases and J lost 2, with 12 bases in between. Germline V lookup: CDR1 SGDLS, CDR2 YYNGEE. CDR3 length: 14 residues. The CDR3 coding sequence is TGTGCCAGCAGTCGAGGGGGTTCCACAGATACGCAGTATTTT. Translation: CASSRGGSTDTQYF. Using reference TRBV9 and TRBJ2-3 for the parts outside the CDR3, the full variable domain is DSGVTQTPKHLITATGQRVTLRCSPRSGDLSVYWYQQSLDQGLQFLIQYYNGEERAKGNILERFSAQQFPDLHSELNLSSLELGDSALYFCASSRGGSTDTQYFGPGTRLTVL.

The chain couples TRBV18 to TRBJ1-2, with TRBD1 identical over 8 bases. The length of the CDR3 is 14 residues. After removal of 6 bases from V and 3 bases from J, the junction contained 6 bases not matched to a gene. The germline gives CDR1 KGHSH, CDR2 LQKENI. Written as DNA, the CDR3 is TGTGCCAGCTCGGCCCTGACAGGGGACTATGGCTACACCTTC. It codes for CASSALTGDYGYTF.

This clone appeared a few times. The chain links TRBV7-2 to TRBJ1-2, with D hard to call. V was shortened by 4 bases and J by 8 bases, with 20 bases between the two germline ends. CDR1 is SGHTA and CDR2 is FQGNSA in the germline V gene. CDR3 length equals 15 residues. CDR3 amino acids: CASSSPPGRAGGYTF. Here the CDR3 DNA reads TGTGCCAGCAGCTCTCCTCCGGGGAGGGCGGGGGGCTACACCTTC. Full variable domain (missing parts from reference TRBV7-2 and TRBJ1-2): GAGVSQSPSNKVTEKGKDVELRCDPISGHTALYWYRQSLGQGLEFLIYFQGNSAPDKSGLPSDRFSAERTGGSVSTLTIQRTQQEDSAVYLCASSSPPGRAGGYTFGSGTRLTVV.

This clone was seen only a few times. The chain joins TRBV20-1 to TRBJ2-1; tentatively, D is TRBD1 (6 bases). With 3 bases removed from V and 0 bases from J, the gap between germline ends came to 15 bases. Per the germline V gene, CDR1 is DFQATT and CDR2 is SNEGSKA (reference sequence). CDR3 length: 16 amino acids. The CDR3 here is CSASGQNSASYNEQFF. The CDR3 DNA follows: TGCAGTGCTAGTGGACAGAATTCCGCCTCCTACAATGAGCAGTTCTTC.

The chain carries TRBV7-8 and TRBJ2-7; a possible D gene is TRBD2 (5 bases). From germline, CDR1 is SGHVS and CDR2 FQNEAQ. The CDR3 contains 15 residues. Trimming shortened V by 5 bases and J by 5 bases, and 19 bases separated the two germline ends. Here the CDR3 reads CASSPKNRGIDEQYF. The CDR3 DNA reads as TGTGCCAGCAGCCCGAAGAATCGGGGAATCGACGAGCAGTACTTC.

The chain links TRBV4-1 to TRBJ1-1, with a possible D match to TRBD1 (6 bases). There are 16 residues in the CDR3. Germline values: CDR1 MGHRA, CDR2 YSYEKL. Trimming removed 3 bases at V and 1 base at J, with 15 bases between. CDR3 coding DNA: TGCGCCAGCAGCCACCGGCAGGGGCTTACGAACACTGAAGCTTTCTTT. It yields the protein CASSHRQGLTNTEAFF.

The CDR3 region is CASSFNRGPGNTIYF. CDR3 bases: TGTGCCAGCAGCTTTAACAGGGGGCCTGGAAACACCATATATTTT. The chain couples TRBV7-8 to TRBJ1-3; 9 bases fit TRBD1. Looked up from germline, CDR1 is SGHVS and CDR2 is FQNEAQ. This CDR3 has 15 residues. Trimming took 3 bases from V and 2 from J; bases not matched to a gene: 2. Full variable domain (remainder filled in from reference TRBV7-8 and TRBJ1-3): GAGVSQSPRYKVAKRGQDVALRCDPISGHVSLFWYQQALGQGPEFLTYFQNEAQLDKSGLPSDRFFAERPEGSVSTLKIQRTQQEDSAVYLCASSFNRGPGNTIYFGEGSWLTVV.

This chain connects TRBV6-2 or TRBV6-3 to TRBJ2-3; the D is unclear. The CDR3 extends over 13 amino acids. Germline V lookup: CDR1 MNHEY, CDR2 SVGEGT. Trimming cost V 0 bases and J 5 bases, with 6 bases left between them. The CDR3: CASSYSTGDTQYF. CDR3 nucleotide sequence: TGTGCCAGCAGTTACTCTACTGGAGATACGCAGTATTTT.

The chain joins TRBV28 to TRBJ2-1, with TRBD2 matching 8 bases. The trim removed 6 bases at V and 7 bases at J, leaving 8 bases unmatched. The CDR3 covers 14 residues. The germline gives CDR1 MDHEN, CDR2 SYDVKM. The CDR3 nucleotides are TGTGCCAGCAGCGGGGGGGGCATGGGGAATGAGCAGTTCTTC. Its protein product is CASSGGGMGNEQFF.

This sequence joins TRBV6-2 or TRBV6-3 and TRBJ1-4; D not resolved. Germline assignment: CDR1 MNHEY and CDR2 SVGEGT. V was pared by 2 bases and J by 6 bases, with 31 bases between. This CDR3 region has 21 residues. DNA of the CDR3: TGTGCCAGCAGTTACAGATTTGAAGCCTGGATCGTCACTACCAGCGATGAAAAACTGTTTTTT. Encoded protein: CASSYRFEAWIVTTSDEKLFF.

The V call is TRBV6-5, the J call TRBJ2-6; TRBD2 is a possible D gene (6 bases). This CDR3 comprises 16 residues. Between the trimmed V and J ends, which lost 2 bases and 0 bases, there was a span of 8 bases. Germline values: CDR1 MNHEY, CDR2 SVGAGI. In nucleotides, the CDR3 is TGTGCCAGCAGTTACGCGGGAAGCTCTGGGGCCAACGTCCTGACTTTC. Translation gives CASSYAGSSGANVLTF.

The chain joins TRBV7-3 to TRBJ2-4; D is possibly TRBD1 (5 bases). V was clipped by 1 base and J by 6 bases, with 13 bases between them. This CDR3 is 15 amino acids long. Germline V lookup: CDR1 SGHTA, CDR2 FQGTGA. The CDR3 loop reads CASSLRPGPGNIQYF. The DNA for the CDR3 is TGTGCCAGCAGCTTAAGACCAGGGCCGGGAAACATTCAGTACTTC.

The J gene is TRBJ2-7, the V gene TRBV6-5; 7 nucleotides agree with TRBD1. V gave up 11 bases and J gave up 2 bases; unmatched junction bases: 9. The CDR3 loop spans 13 amino acids. Germline values: CDR1 MNHEY, CDR2 SVGAGI. CDR3: CASVGQITYEQYF. DNA of the CDR3: TGTGCCTCGGTGGGACAGATAACCTACGAGCAGTACTTC.

The chain couples TRBV7-9 to TRBJ1-2; a possible D gene is TRBD1 (6 bases). Trimming removed 6 bases from V and 4 bases from J, with 12 bases in between. Germline CDR1 is SEHNR and CDR2 is FQNEAQ (reference sequence). The CDR3 contains 13 residues. Here the CDR3 DNA reads TGTGCCAGCAGTTCCGACAGGAGCTATGGCTACACCTTC. Translation: CASSSDRSYGYTF.

J is TRBJ1-2 and V is TRBV9, with TRBD1 as a possible D gene (5 bases). Trimming removed 2 bases from V and 4 bases from J, with 18 bases in between. This CDR3 is 16 amino acids long. CDR1 SGDLS and CDR2 YYNGEE come from the germline V gene. The CDR3 is CASSVGTPGRSYGYTF. The CDR3 nucleotides are TGTGCCAGCAGCGTGGGGACTCCTGGGCGTAGCTATGGCTACACCTTC.

The chain is built from TRBV6-5 and TRBJ1-6, with 8 positions matching TRBD1. This CDR3 spans 15 amino acids. With 0 bases clipped from V and 10 bases from J, the junction kept 5 bases outside the gene matches. In germline, CDR1 is MNHEY, CDR2 SVGAGI. The chain's CDR3 is CASSYSGAGGSPLHF. The CDR3 DNA follows: TGTGCCAGCAGTTACTCTGGGGCAGGGGGCTCACCCCTCCACTTT.

This rearrangement joins TRBV29-1 to TRBJ1-2; the match to TRBD1 covers 9 bases. The J segment lost 4 bases and the V segment lost 1 base, leaving 4 bases of the junction unmatched. This CDR3 region has 14 residues. Per the germline V gene, CDR1 is SQVTM and CDR2 is ANQGSEA. The CDR3 protein is CSVEGTGEIYGYTF. CDR3 DNA sequence: TGCAGCGTTGAAGGGACAGGGGAAATCTATGGCTACACCTTC.

The sample holds a few counts of this clone. The chain has TRBV11-2 and TRBJ2-3; D is undetermined. Deletions cut 1 base from V and 0 bases from J, with 8 bases between. Germline assignment: CDR1 SGHAT and CDR2 FQNNGV. The CDR3 loop spans 15 amino acids. As DNA, the CDR3 is TGTGCCAGCAGCTTAGTTACCCTAAGCACAGATACGCAGTATTTT. Residues: CASSLVTLSTDTQYF.

This clone has more than one count but fewer than ten. The rearrangement links TRBV6-1 to TRBJ1-2, with D perhaps TRBD1 (5 bases). The CDR3 has 17 residues. V lost 2 bases to trimming and J lost 4 bases, with 20 bases between them. Germline CDR1 is MNHNS and CDR2 is SASEGT. This chain's CDR3 is CASSERQLTGRLYGYTF. CDR3 in DNA: TGTGCCAGCAGTGAACGTCAACTCACAGGCCGACTCTATGGCTACACCTTC.

The V call is TRBV5-1, the J call TRBJ1-2, with D uncertain. CDR1 and CDR2 (germline): SGHRS, YFSETQ. Trimming took 0 bases from V and 4 from J, leaving 10 bases between them. There are 14 residues in the CDR3. CDR3 coding DNA: TGCGCCAGCAGCTTGGAAGGCAGCGCCTATGGCTACACCTTC. Its translation is CASSLEGSAYGYTF.

Here the CDR3 reads CASLPGQGFKHEQFF. In DNA, the CDR3 is TGCGCCAGCCTCCCGGGACAGGGGTTTAAGCATGAGCAGTTCTTC. This chain links TRBV5-1 with TRBJ2-1; 10 bases are shared with TRBD1. This CDR3 is 15 amino acids long. V shed 7 bases and J 8 bases; nucleotides not matched to a gene: 12. Germline V gives CDR1 SGHRS, CDR2 YFSETQ.